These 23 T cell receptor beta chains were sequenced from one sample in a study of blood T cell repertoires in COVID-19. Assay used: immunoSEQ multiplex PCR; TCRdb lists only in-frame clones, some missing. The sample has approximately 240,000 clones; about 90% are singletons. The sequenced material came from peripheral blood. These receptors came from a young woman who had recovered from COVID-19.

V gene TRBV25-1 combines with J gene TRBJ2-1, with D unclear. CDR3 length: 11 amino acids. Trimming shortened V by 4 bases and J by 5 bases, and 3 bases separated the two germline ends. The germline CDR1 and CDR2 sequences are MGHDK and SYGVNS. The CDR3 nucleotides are TGTGCCAGCAGTGTTAACAATGAGCAGTTCTTC. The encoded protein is CASSVNNEQFF.

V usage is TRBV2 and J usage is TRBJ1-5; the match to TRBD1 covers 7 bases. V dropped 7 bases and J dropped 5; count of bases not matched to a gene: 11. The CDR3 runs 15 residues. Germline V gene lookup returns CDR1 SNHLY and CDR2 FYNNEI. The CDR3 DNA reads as TGTGCCAGCACCCTAGACAGGGTCAGGGATCAGCCCCAGCATTTT. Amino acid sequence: CASTLDRVRDQPQHF.

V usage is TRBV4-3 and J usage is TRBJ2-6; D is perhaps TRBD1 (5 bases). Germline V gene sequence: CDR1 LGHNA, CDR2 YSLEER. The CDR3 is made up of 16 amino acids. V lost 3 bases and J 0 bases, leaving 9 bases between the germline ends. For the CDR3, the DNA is TGCGCCAGCAGCCAGCAGACAGTCTCTGGGGCCAACGTCCTGACTTTC. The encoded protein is CASSQQTVSGANVLTF.

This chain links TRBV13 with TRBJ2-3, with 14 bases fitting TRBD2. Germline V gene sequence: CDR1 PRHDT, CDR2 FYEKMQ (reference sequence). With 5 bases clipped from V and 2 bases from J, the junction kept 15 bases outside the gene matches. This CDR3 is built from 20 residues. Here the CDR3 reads CASSPNSPGLAGDHTDTQYF. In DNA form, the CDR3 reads TGTGCCAGCAGCCCGAACAGTCCGGGACTAGCGGGAGATCACACAGATACGCAGTATTTT.

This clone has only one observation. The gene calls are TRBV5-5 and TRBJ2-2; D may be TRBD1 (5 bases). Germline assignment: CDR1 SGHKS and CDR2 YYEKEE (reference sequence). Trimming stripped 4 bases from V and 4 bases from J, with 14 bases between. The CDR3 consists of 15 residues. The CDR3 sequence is CASSPTTDSTGELFF. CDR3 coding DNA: TGTGCCAGCAGCCCAACGACAGACTCCACCGGGGAGCTGTTTTTT.

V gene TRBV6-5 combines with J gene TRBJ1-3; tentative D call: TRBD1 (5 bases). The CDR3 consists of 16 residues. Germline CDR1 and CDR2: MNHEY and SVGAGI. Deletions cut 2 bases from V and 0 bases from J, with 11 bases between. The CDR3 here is CASSYEPQGSGNTIYF. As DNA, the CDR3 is TGTGCCAGCAGTTACGAGCCCCAGGGCTCTGGAAACACCATATATTTT.

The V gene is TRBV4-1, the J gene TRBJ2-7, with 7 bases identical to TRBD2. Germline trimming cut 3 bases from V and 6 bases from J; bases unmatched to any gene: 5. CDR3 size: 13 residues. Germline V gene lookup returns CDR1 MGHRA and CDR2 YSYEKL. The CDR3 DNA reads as TGCGCCAGCAGCCAGGGACTAATCGGCGAGCAGTACTTC. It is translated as CASSQGLIGEQYF.

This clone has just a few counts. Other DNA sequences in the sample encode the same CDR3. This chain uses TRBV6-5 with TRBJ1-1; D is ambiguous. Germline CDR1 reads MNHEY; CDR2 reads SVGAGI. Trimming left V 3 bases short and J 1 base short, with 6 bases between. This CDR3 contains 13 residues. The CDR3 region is CASSYGRNTEAFF. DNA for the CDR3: TGTGCCAGCAGTTATGGCCGGAACACTGAAGCTTTCTTT.

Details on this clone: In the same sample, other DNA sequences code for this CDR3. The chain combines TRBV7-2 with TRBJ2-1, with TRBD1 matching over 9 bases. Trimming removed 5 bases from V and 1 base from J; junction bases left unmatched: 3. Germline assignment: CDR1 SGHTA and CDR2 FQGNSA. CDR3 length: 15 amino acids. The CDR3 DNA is TGTGCCAGCAGCCTGGACAGGGGATCCTACAATGAGCAGTTCTTC. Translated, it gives CASSLDRGSYNEQFF.

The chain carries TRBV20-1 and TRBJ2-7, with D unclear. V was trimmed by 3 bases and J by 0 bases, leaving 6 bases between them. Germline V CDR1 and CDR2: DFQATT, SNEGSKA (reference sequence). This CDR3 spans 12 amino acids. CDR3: CSASLVSYEQYF. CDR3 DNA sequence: TGCAGTGCTAGTCTAGTCTCCTACGAGCAGTACTTC.

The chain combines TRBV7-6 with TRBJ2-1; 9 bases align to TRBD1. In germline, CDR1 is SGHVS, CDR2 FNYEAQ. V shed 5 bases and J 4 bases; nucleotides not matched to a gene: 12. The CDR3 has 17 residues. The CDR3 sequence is CASSPLPGTGPYNEQFF. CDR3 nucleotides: TGTGCCAGCAGCCCCTTACCCGGGACAGGGCCTTACAATGAGCAGTTCTTC.

In DNA, the CDR3 is TGCGCCAGCAGTGGGGCAGGCGGGGAGCTGTTTTTT. It encodes CASSGAGGELFF. The V call is TRBV10-2, the J call TRBJ2-2; no firm D call. Trimming shortened V by 4 bases and J by 7 bases, and 7 bases separated the two germline ends. The CDR3 has 12 amino acids. Germline CDR1 is WSHSY and CDR2 is SAAADI.

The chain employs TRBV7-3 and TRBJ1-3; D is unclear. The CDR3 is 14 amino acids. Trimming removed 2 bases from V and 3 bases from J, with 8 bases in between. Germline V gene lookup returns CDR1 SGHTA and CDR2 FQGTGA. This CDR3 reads CASSLLAFGNTIYF. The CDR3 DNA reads TGTGCCAGCAGCTTATTGGCCTTTGGAAACACCATATATTTT.

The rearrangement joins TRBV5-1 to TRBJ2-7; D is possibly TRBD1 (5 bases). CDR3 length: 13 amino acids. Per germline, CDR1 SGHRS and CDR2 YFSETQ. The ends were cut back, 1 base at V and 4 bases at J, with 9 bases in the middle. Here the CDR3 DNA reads TGCGCCAGCAGCTTGCAGGGTTCTTACGAGCAGTACTTC. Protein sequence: CASSLQGSYEQYF.

CDR3 loop: CASSPWGVGAFF. CDR3 DNA: TGTGCCAGCAGCCCCTGGGGGGTTGGAGCTTTCTTT. The rearrangement uses TRBV11-2 and TRBJ1-1; perhaps TRBD1 as D (5 bases). The V gene's germline CDR1 is SGHAT and CDR2 FQNNGV. The V end lost 5 bases, the J end lost 10 bases, and 14 bases lay between the germline ends. The CDR3 is 12 amino acids.

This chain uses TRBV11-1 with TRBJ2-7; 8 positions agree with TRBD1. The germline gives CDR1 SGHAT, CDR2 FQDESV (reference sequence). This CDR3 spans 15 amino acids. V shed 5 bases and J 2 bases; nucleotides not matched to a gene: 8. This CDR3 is CASSQETGVAYEQYF. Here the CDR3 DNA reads TGTGCCAGCAGCCAAGAGACAGGGGTTGCCTACGAGCAGTACTTC.

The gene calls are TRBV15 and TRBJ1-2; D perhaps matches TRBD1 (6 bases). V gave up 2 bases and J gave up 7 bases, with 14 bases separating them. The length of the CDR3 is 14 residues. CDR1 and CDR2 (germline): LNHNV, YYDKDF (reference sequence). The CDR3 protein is CATSRLTGSSGYTF. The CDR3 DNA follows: TGTGCCACCAGCAGACTCACAGGGTCGTCTGGCTACACCTTC.

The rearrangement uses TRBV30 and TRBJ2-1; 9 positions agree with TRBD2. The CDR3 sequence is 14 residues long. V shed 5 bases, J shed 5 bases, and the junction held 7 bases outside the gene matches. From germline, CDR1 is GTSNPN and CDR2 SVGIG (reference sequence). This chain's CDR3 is CAWHLGLADNEQFF. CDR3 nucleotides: TGTGCCTGGCACCTGGGACTAGCTGACAATGAGCAGTTCTTC.

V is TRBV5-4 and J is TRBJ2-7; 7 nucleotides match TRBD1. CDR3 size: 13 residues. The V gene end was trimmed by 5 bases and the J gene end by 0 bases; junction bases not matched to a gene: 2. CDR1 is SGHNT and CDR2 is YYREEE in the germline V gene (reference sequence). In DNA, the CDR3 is TGTGCCAGCAGTGGACAGGACTCCTACGAGCAGTACTTC. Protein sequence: CASSGQDSYEQYF.

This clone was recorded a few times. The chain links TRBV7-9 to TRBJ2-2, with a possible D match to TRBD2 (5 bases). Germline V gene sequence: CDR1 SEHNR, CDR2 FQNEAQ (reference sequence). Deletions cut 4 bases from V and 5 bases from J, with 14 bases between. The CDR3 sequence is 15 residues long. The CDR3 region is CASSSMGSGTGELFF. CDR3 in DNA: TGTGCCAGCAGCTCCATGGGTTCGGGGACCGGGGAGCTGTTTTTT.

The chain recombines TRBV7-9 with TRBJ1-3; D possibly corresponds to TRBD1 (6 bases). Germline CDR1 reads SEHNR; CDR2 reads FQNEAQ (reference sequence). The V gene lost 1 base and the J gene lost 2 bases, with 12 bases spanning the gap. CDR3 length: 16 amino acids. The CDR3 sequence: CASSLGGGVPGNTIYF. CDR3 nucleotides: TGTGCCAGCAGCTTAGGAGGGGGGGTGCCTGGAAACACCATATATTTT.

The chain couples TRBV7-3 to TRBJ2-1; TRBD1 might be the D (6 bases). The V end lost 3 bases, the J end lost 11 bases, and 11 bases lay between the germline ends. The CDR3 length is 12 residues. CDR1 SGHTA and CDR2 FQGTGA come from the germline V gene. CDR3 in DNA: TGTGCCAGCAGCTTCCTACAGGGTCAGCAGTTCTTC. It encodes CASSFLQGQQFF.

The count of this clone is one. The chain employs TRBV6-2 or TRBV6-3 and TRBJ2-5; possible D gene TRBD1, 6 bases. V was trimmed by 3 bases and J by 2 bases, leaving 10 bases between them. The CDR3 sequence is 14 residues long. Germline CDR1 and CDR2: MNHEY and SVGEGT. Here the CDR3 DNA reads TGTGCCAGCAGTTATAGGACAGCTCAAGAGACCCAGTACTTC. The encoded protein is CASSYRTAQETQYF.